These 11 T cell receptor beta chains came from one sample sequenced in a study of identical twins. MiXCR, run by TCRdb on the 5' RACE reads, gives a single entry per CDR3 protein. The table records hundreds of thousands of distinct CDR3 sequences, 7% of them present only once. This sample was shared with a second study, whose subject was yellow fever vaccine responses in identical twins.

The material sequenced was memory (CD45RO+) T cells sorted from blood. The receptor source for this set is a woman aged 18-35 years in good health.

This clonotype was seen ten or more times. The CDR3 here is CASRGGVAGAYNEQFF. The CDR3 DNA reads TGTGCCAGCAGGGGTGGGGTAGCGGGAGCCTACAATGAGCAGTTCTTC. This rearrangement joins TRBV7-8 to TRBJ2-1; 9 positions agree with TRBD2. The germline CDR1 and CDR2 sequences are SGHVS and FQNEAQ. The CDR3 contains 16 residues. The V gene end was trimmed by 6 bases and the J gene end by 2 bases; junction bases not matched to a gene: 8.

This chain links TRBV10-1 with TRBJ1-1; 10 bases map to TRBD1. Germline V gives CDR1 WNHNN, CDR2 SYGVQD (reference sequence). The trim removed 6 bases at V and 7 bases at J, leaving 2 bases unmatched. The CDR3 sequence is 12 residues long. The CDR3 here is CASRGQGSEAFF. The CDR3 nucleotides are TGCGCCAGCAGGGGACAGGGGAGTGAAGCTTTCTTT.

This clonotype was seen repeatedly, ten times or more. The chain carries TRBV12-3 or TRBV12-4 and TRBJ2-2; 10 bases are a match to TRBD2. V was clipped by 5 bases and J by 3 bases; unmatched bases: 9. The CDR3 consists of 17 residues. The CDR3 here is CASSLGALAGHTGELFF. CDR3 bases: TGTGCCAGCAGTCTAGGGGCACTAGCGGGACACACCGGGGAGCTGTTTTTT.

In this sample, this clonotype turned up many times. The chain carries TRBV7-8 and TRBJ1-5; D remains ambiguous. V was clipped by 5 bases and J by 9 bases, with 17 bases between them. Germline-derived CDR1 and CDR2 are SGHVS and FQNEAQ. The CDR3 covers 14 residues. The CDR3 coding sequence is TGTGCCAGCAGCCCAACAGTGCAAAGCGGGCCCCAGCATTTT. Translation: CASSPTVQSGPQHF. The variable domain in full, completed from reference TRBV7-8 and TRBJ1-5, reads GAGVSQSPRYKVAKRGQDVALRCDPISGHVSLFWYQQALGQGPEFLTYFQNEAQLDKSGLPSDRFFAERPEGSVSTLKIQRTQQEDSAVYLCASSPTVQSGPQHFGDGTRLSIL.

Ten or more counts support this clonotype. This sequence joins TRBV24-1 and TRBJ2-2, with TRBD2 as a possible D gene (5 bases). The V gene's germline CDR1 is KGHDR and CDR2 SFDVKD. This CDR3 contains 16 residues. Trimming removed 9 bases from V and 7 bases from J, with 23 bases in between. DNA of the CDR3: TGTGCCACCGCTAATCCGGGGATTGCGGCGGGCGGGGAGCTGTTTTTT. It encodes CATANPGIAAGGELFF.

The V call is TRBV27, the J call TRBJ2-7; D unresolved. From germline, CDR1 is MNHEY and CDR2 SMNVEV (reference sequence). Deletions cut 5 bases from V and 5 bases from J, with 19 bases between. The CDR3 length is 15 residues. In DNA form, the CDR3 reads TGTGCCAGCAGTCTTAGCCCTGAGCCTTACCACGAGCAGTACGTC. It translates to CASSLSPEPYHEQYV.

The V call is TRBV5-1, the J call TRBJ1-1; D gene ambiguous. Trimming took 1 base from V and 5 from J, leaving 9 bases between them. CDR1 SGHRS and CDR2 YFSETQ come from the germline V gene. The CDR3 loop spans 13 amino acids. CDR3 coding DNA: TGCGCCAGCAGCTTGTCGAAGGATACTGAAGCTTTCTTT. Protein: CASSLSKDTEAFF. Full variable domain (remainder filled in from reference TRBV5-1 and TRBJ1-1): KAGVTQTPRYLIKTRGQQVTLSCSPISGHRSVSWYQQTPGQGLQFLFEYFSETQRNKGNFPGRFSGRQFSNSRSEMNVSTLELGDSALYLCASSLSKDTEAFFGQGTRLTVV.

This sequence joins TRBV13 and TRBJ2-3; weak D call: TRBD2 (6 bases). The germline gives CDR1 PRHDT, CDR2 FYEKMQ (reference sequence). Trimming took 4 bases from V and 3 from J, leaving 14 bases between them. This CDR3 has 15 amino acids. CDR3 residues: CASSSPAAGTDTQYF. The CDR3 DNA is TGTGCCAGCAGCTCCCCGGCGGCGGGGACAGATACGCAGTATTTT.

This clonotype was counted many times. The chain joins TRBV5-1 to TRBJ2-5; D remains ambiguous. Per the germline V gene, CDR1 is SGHRS and CDR2 is YFSETQ. With 4 bases removed from V and 2 bases from J, the gap between germline ends came to 12 bases. The CDR3 totals 14 residues. CDR3 protein: CASSARATQETQYF. The DNA of the CDR3 is TGCGCCAGCAGCGCCCGGGCCACACAAGAGACCCAGTACTTC.

The genes are TRBV14 and TRBJ2-1; unclear D gene. The V gene lost 0 bases and the J gene lost 14 bases, with 17 bases spanning the gap. The CDR3 totals 14 residues. Germline CDR1 is SGHDN and CDR2 is FVKESK. CDR3 region: CASSQETAFSCEFF. CDR3 coding DNA: TGTGCCAGCAGCCAAGAAACGGCGTTTTCTTGCGAGTTCTTC.

V and J are TRBV5-1 and TRBJ2-1; 11 bases are a match to TRBD2. Germline V gives CDR1 SGHRS, CDR2 YFSETQ. After removal of 4 bases from V and 7 bases from J, the junction contained 7 bases not matched to a gene. This CDR3 contains 15 residues. The CDR3 region is CASSSQPSGGNEQFF. The CDR3 region has the DNA TGCGCCAGCAGCAGTCAGCCTAGCGGGGGGAATGAGCAGTTCTTC.